Below, 27 T cell receptor beta chains from the same sample are listed, as sequenced in a study of T-cell reconstitution after alpha-beta-depleted transplantation in children. The authors prepared the TCRbeta library with unique molecular identifiers. TCRdb reanalysed the PCR reads using MiXCR and keeps one entry per CDR3 protein. The table includes some 72,000 distinct CDR3 sequences, 6% to 8.5% detected once. The starting material was PBMCs from the stem cell graft donor, obtained from the stem cell graft. The receptors originated from a human donor who donated a stem cell graft to a child with acute lymphoblastic leukemia.

This clonotype was counted at least ten times. The chain carries TRBV7-2 and TRBJ2-3; D is uncertain. Germline V gives CDR1 SGHTA, CDR2 FQGNSA. The CDR3 is 12 residues long. Trimming cost V 2 bases and J 2 bases, with 2 bases left between them. The CDR3, as DNA: TGTGCCAGCAGCTTAATCACAGATACGCAGTATTTT. Protein product: CASSLITDTQYF.

This chain links TRBV12-3 or TRBV12-4 with TRBJ2-7, with 9 bases aligning to TRBD1. The length of the CDR3 is 14 residues. V gave up 3 bases and J gave up 7 bases; unmatched junction bases: 7. CDR3 protein: CASSFSGQGREQYF. The CDR3 bases are TGTGCCAGCAGTTTCTCTGGACAGGGGAGAGAGCAGTACTTC.

This clonotype has a count of ten or more. V and J are TRBV5-6 and TRBJ1-4; 7 bases fit TRBD1. Germline V gene data show CDR1 as SGHDT and CDR2 as YYEEEE. With V trimmed by 3 bases and J by 10 bases, 9 bases remained unmatched. The CDR3 is made up of 14 amino acids. For the CDR3, the DNA is TGTGCCAGCAGCTCGGGACAGACCGGCGCAAAACTGTTTTTT. Its translation is CASSSGQTGAKLFF.

This clonotype was recorded many times. CDR3 sequence reads: CASVSVNEQFF. The CDR3 nucleotides are TGTGCCAGCGTATCTGTAAATGAGCAGTTCTTC. The chain is built from TRBV12-3 or TRBV12-4 and TRBJ2-1; D not certain. V was shortened by 8 bases and J by 7 bases, with 9 bases between the two germline ends. The CDR3 has 11 residues.

The chain is built from TRBV29-1 and TRBJ2-6; 8 bases agree with TRBD1. This CDR3 contains 12 residues. The germline gives CDR1 SQVTM, CDR2 ANQGSEA. V shed 6 bases and J 18 bases; nucleotides not matched to a gene: 13. In DNA, the CDR3 is TGCAGCGTCACTATCAGGGGGCGCAGTAGGACTTTC. Protein: CSVTIRGRSRTF.

This clonotype was counted at least ten times. This sequence joins TRBV9 and TRBJ2-7; D might be TRBD1 (6 bases). This CDR3 contains 12 residues. Looked up from germline, CDR1 is SGDLS and CDR2 is YYNGEE. V shed 0 bases and J shed 6 bases, with 7 bases lying between them. The CDR3 DNA reads TGTGCCAGCAGCGTAGAAGGGGGCGAGCAGTACTTC. It specifies CASSVEGGEQYF.

In its sample, this clonotype was seen a few times. The rearrangement uses TRBV28 and TRBJ2-1; 7 nucleotides line up with TRBD2. The CDR3 runs to 15 residues. After removal of 6 bases from V and 4 bases from J, the junction contained 9 bases not matched to a gene. In germline, CDR1 is MDHEN, CDR2 SYDVKM. CDR3 sequence reads: CASRDGDYQYNEQFF. As DNA, the CDR3 is TGTGCCAGCAGGGACGGGGACTATCAATACAATGAGCAGTTCTTC. Full variable domain (missing parts from reference TRBV28 and TRBJ2-1): DVKVTQSSRYLVKRTGEKVFLECVQDMDHENMFWYRQDPGLGLRLIYFSYDVKMKEKGDIPEGYSVSREKKERFSLILESASTNQTSMYLCASRDGDYQYNEQFFGPGTRLTVL.

The rearrangement joins TRBV5-1 to TRBJ2-7; D possibly corresponds to TRBD2 (5 bases). Trimming left V 5 bases short and J 1 base short, with 10 bases between. Germline loops: CDR1 SGHRS, CDR2 YFSETQ. The CDR3 has 13 residues. CDR3 DNA: TGCGCCAGCAGGAGGGAGAGATCCTACGAGCAGTACTTC. Protein: CASRRERSYEQYF. Full variable domain (outside the CDR3, taken from reference TRBV5-1 and TRBJ2-7): KAGVTQTPRYLIKTRGQQVTLSCSPISGHRSVSWYQQTPGQGLQFLFEYFSETQRNKGNFPGRFSGRQFSNSRSEMNVSTLELGDSALYLCASRRERSYEQYFGPGTRLTVT.

Ten or more counts support this clonotype. The gene calls are TRBV7-2 and TRBJ1-2; D might be TRBD1 (5 bases). V shed 4 bases and J shed 2 bases, with 8 bases lying between them. Germline values: CDR1 SGHTA, CDR2 FQGNSA. CDR3 size: 13 residues. The CDR3 reads CASSSPGNYGYTF. CDR3 sequence (DNA): TGTGCCAGCAGCTCCCCAGGGAACTATGGCTACACCTTC.

This clonotype was found many times. The chain recombines TRBV15 with TRBJ2-2; 11 bases fit TRBD2. CDR1 LNHNV and CDR2 YYDKDF come from the germline V gene (reference sequence). The length of the CDR3 is 18 residues. Unmatched junction bases numbered 7, after V lost 0 bases and J lost 4 bases. The DNA of the CDR3 is TGTGCCACCAGCAGAGAATTAGCGGGGGGGCGAGGCACCGGGGAGCTGTTTTTT. The encoded protein is CATSRELAGGRGTGELFF.

The rearrangement joins TRBV6-5 to TRBJ2-5; 7 nucleotides match TRBD2. This CDR3 comprises 16 residues. CDR1 is MNHEY and CDR2 is SVGAGI in the germline V gene. Unmatched junction bases numbered 4, after V lost 0 bases and J lost 0 bases. The CDR3 nucleotides read TGTGCCAGCAGTTACTCGCGGGGGTCGGACCAAGAGACCCAGTACTTC. It yields the protein CASSYSRGSDQETQYF.

This clonotype was picked up many times. This sequence joins TRBV10-3 and TRBJ2-5, with D perhaps matching TRBD1 (6 bases). The CDR3 runs 16 residues. V was clipped by 3 bases and J by 0 bases, with 14 bases between them. Germline-derived CDR1 and CDR2 are ENHRY and SYGVKD. The chain's CDR3 is CAISESGTPYQETQYF. As DNA, the CDR3 is TGTGCCATCAGTGAATCCGGGACACCGTACCAAGAGACCCAGTACTTC.

This clonotype has more than one count but fewer than ten. The chain links TRBV2 to TRBJ2-2; D is perhaps TRBD1 (6 bases). The CDR3 extends over 14 amino acids. Germline CDR1 is SNHLY and CDR2 is FYNNEI. Deletions cut 6 bases from V and 6 bases from J, with 14 bases between. CDR3 DNA sequence: TGTGCCAGCAGAATTCTCCAGGGGCCCGGGGAGCTGTTTTTT. As protein: CASRILQGPGELFF.

The sample holds a few counts of this clonotype. The chain carries TRBV20-1 and TRBJ2-1, with TRBD2 matching 10 bases. Per the germline V gene, CDR1 is DFQATT and CDR2 is SNEGSKA (reference sequence). V was clipped by 5 bases and J by 3 bases; unmatched bases: 4. The CDR3 is made up of 14 amino acids. The chain's CDR3 is CSAEREGVYNEQFF. DNA of the CDR3: TGCAGTGCTGAGCGGGAGGGGGTCTACAATGAGCAGTTCTTC.

There are many counts of this clonotype. The chain employs TRBV27 and TRBJ1-4; a possible D gene is TRBD1 (5 bases). The V end lost 5 bases, the J end lost 5 bases, and 15 bases lay between the germline ends. Germline CDR1 and CDR2: MNHEY and SMNVEV (reference sequence). The CDR3 spans 15 residues. The CDR3 nucleotides are TGTGCCAGCAGTCCGGAGACAGTACCCAATGAAAAACTGTTTTTT. Its protein product is CASSPETVPNEKLFF.

This clonotype was counted many times. The V gene is TRBV7-6, the J gene TRBJ1-2, with D possibly TRBD1 on 5 matching bases. The CDR3 totals 22 residues. Germline-derived CDR1 and CDR2 are SGHVS and FNYEAQ. V was shortened by 1 base and J by 3 bases, with 33 bases between the two germline ends. CDR3 sequence reads: CASSLGLRPFLQVRERDYGYTF. The CDR3 coding sequence is TGTGCCAGCAGCTTAGGTCTTAGGCCTTTTCTTCAGGTCAGGGAGAGAGACTATGGCTACACCTTC.

This clonotype was counted many times. The chain uses TRBV6-5 and TRBJ1-2, with 9 bases fitting TRBD1. J gave up 5 bases and V 7 bases, and 14 bases lay outside the gene matches. This CDR3 is 16 amino acids long. Germline V CDR1 and CDR2: MNHEY, SVGAGI. The DNA of the CDR3 is TGTGCCAGCATTAGAACCGGGACAGGGTTCGGATATGGCTACACCTTC. Translating it yields CASIRTGTGFGYGYTF.

The sample holds many counts of this clonotype. For the CDR3, the DNA is TGTGCCAGCAGTTTTAGCGGGGGGAGCAATGAGCAGTTCTTC. It specifies CASSFSGGSNEQFF. The J gene is TRBJ2-1, the V gene TRBV12-3 or TRBV12-4; TRBD2 matches 10 bases. The trim removed 3 bases at V and 6 bases at J, leaving 2 bases unmatched. The CDR3 is made up of 14 amino acids.

This clonotype was seen repeatedly, ten times or more. The V gene is TRBV20-1, the J gene TRBJ2-7; D could derive from TRBD1 or TRBD2 (6 bases each). The CDR3 sequence is 14 residues long. Trimming stripped 3 bases from V and 0 bases from J, with 12 bases between. Germline-derived CDR1 and CDR2 are DFQATT and SNEGSKA (reference sequence). In DNA form, the CDR3 reads TGCAGTGCTAGCAGGGGCGGGGACTCCTACGAGCAGTACTTC. This encodes CSASRGGDSYEQYF.

This clonotype came up many times. This chain uses TRBV7-2 with TRBJ2-5, with 13 bases aligning to TRBD2. The CDR3 length is 17 residues. V dropped 0 bases and J dropped 2; count of bases not matched to a gene: 3. Germline values: CDR1 SGHTA, CDR2 FQGNSA. CDR3 sequence: CASSLALAGGKQETQYF. The CDR3 region has the DNA TGTGCCAGCAGCTTAGCACTAGCGGGGGGGAAACAAGAGACCCAGTACTTC.

The rearrangement joins TRBV6-2 or TRBV6-3 to TRBJ2-1, with 7 bases that match TRBD2. Germline loops: CDR1 MNHEY, CDR2 SVGEGT. CDR3 length equals 15 residues. V trimming: 8 bases; J trimming: 0 bases; junction bases outside the gene matches: 7. CDR3 DNA sequence: TGTGCCAGCCTGAGCGGGGTCAGCTCCTACAATGAGCAGTTCTTC. Amino acid sequence: CASLSGVSSYNEQFF.

V usage is TRBV19 and J usage is TRBJ2-1; D not resolved. The V gene's germline CDR1 is LNHDA and CDR2 SQIVND (reference sequence). The CDR3 runs to 15 residues. V was trimmed by 4 bases and J by 3 bases, leaving 13 bases between them. The CDR3 loop is CASSTPEASYNEQFF. CDR3 nucleotides: TGTGCCAGTAGTACCCCAGAGGCGAGCTACAATGAGCAGTTCTTC.

Many counts were recorded for this clonotype. DNA for the CDR3: TGCAGTGCTAGAGACCCGGGACTTCCCTACAATGAGCAGTTCTTC. Translated, it gives CSARDPGLPYNEQFF. The chain is built from TRBV20-1 and TRBJ2-1, with D possibly TRBD2 on 6 matching bases. With 0 bases removed from V and 2 bases from J, the gap between germline ends came to 11 bases. The CDR3 runs to 15 residues. Germline lookup yields CDR1 DFQATT and CDR2 SNEGSKA (reference sequence).

The table lists this clonotype with many counts. The gene calls are TRBV29-1 and TRBJ2-1; 11 nucleotides align to TRBD2. Trimming cost V 0 bases and J 2 bases; bases outside gene matches: 0. The germline gives CDR1 SQVTM, CDR2 ANQGSEA. This CDR3 spans 15 amino acids. The CDR3 protein is CSVEELAGAYNEQFF. DNA for the CDR3: TGCAGCGTTGAAGAACTAGCGGGAGCCTACAATGAGCAGTTCTTC.

This clonotype was counted a few times. An end of the junction differs from the germline gene, which may be a read error. The chain carries TRBV20-1 and TRBJ2-3; 12 nucleotides align to TRBD2. From germline, CDR1 is DFQATT and CDR2 SNEGSKA (reference sequence). CDR3 size: 16 residues. In DNA, the CDR3 is TGCAGTGCTAGAGATGGACTAGCGGGATACACAGATACTCAGTATTTT. Translated, it gives CSARDGLAGYTDTQYF.

In this sample, this clonotype turned up a few times. One end of the junction varies from germline; a read error may be responsible. V and J are TRBV5-6 and TRBJ1-1, with 7 bases that match TRBD1. Germline V CDR1 and CDR2: SGHDT, YYEEEE. CDR3 length: 14 amino acids. In nucleotides, the CDR3 is TGTGCCAGCAGCTTGATGAGGGGGCTGAACACTGAAGCTTTT. Translating it yields CASSLMRGLNTEAF. The variable domain in full, completed from reference TRBV5-6 and TRBJ1-1, reads DAGVTQSPTHLIKTRGQQVTLRCSPKSGHDTVSWYQQALGQGPQFIFQYYEEEERQRGNFPDRFSGHQFPNYSSELNVNALLLGDSALYLCASSLMRGLNTEAFGQGTRLTVV.

At least ten counts were recorded for this clonotype. The V and J genes are TRBV20-1 and TRBJ2-3, with D possibly matching TRBD1 (5 bases). CDR1 and CDR2 (germline): DFQATT, SNEGSKA (reference sequence). The CDR3 runs 15 residues. The V and J ends lost 2 bases and 4 bases respectively, with 16 bases between them. The CDR3 spells CSARFLQGQADTQYF. CDR3 in DNA: TGCAGTGCTAGATTCCTGCAGGGTCAGGCAGATACGCAGTATTTT.